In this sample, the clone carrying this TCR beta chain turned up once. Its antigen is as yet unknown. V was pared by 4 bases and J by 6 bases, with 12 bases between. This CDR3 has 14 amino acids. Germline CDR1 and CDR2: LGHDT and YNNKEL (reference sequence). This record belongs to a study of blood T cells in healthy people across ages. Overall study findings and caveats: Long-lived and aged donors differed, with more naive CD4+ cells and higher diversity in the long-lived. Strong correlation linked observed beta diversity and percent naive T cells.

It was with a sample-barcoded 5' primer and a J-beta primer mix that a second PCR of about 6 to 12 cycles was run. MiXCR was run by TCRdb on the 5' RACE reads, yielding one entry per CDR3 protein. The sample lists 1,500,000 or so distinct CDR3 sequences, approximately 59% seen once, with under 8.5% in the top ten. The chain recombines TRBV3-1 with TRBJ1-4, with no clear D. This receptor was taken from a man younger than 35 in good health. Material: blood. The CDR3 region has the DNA TGTGCCAGCAGCCCCGAATTAACGGATGAAAAACTGTTTTTT. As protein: CASSPELTDEKLFF.